This entry lists 5 T cell receptor beta chains sequenced from one sample in a study of cytomegalovirus exposure and HLA in healthy donors. 60 Vbeta and 13 Jbeta primers were used in PCR. This table comes from immunoSEQ multiplex PCR, and its TCRdb copy is limited to in-frame clones, with some not included. The table records around 40,000 clones, approximately 79% of them present only once. Material for sequencing was PBMCs. The receptors shown here come from a young woman in good health and CMV-seropositive.

The chain combines TRBV7-2 with TRBJ2-7; 11 nucleotides line up with TRBD2. Germline V gene lookup returns CDR1 SGHTA and CDR2 FQGNSA. This CDR3 spans 15 amino acids. Trimming at V came to 3 bases and at J to 0 bases, leaving 1 base not matched to a gene. CDR3 DNA sequence: TGTGCCAGCAGCTTGGGGACTAGCGGCTCCTACGAGCAGTACTTC. Translation: CASSLGTSGSYEQYF.

In this sample, this clone turned up once. The J gene is TRBJ2-6, the V gene TRBV18, with 7 bases identical to TRBD1. V shed 2 bases, J shed 0 bases, and the junction held 13 bases outside the gene matches. Germline assignment: CDR1 KGHSH and CDR2 LQKENI. This CDR3 is built from 20 residues. The DNA of the CDR3 is TGTGCCAGCTCACCATTGTCCCCCACAGGGGCCAACTCTGGGGCCAACGTCCTGACTTTC. Translation: CASSPLSPTGANSGANVLTF.

This clone was observed a single time. This chain joins TRBV7-9 and TRBJ2-7; unclear D gene. The CDR3 is 11 amino acids. Trimming cost V 5 bases and J 2 bases, with 4 bases left between them. From germline, CDR1 is SEHNR and CDR2 FQNEAQ (reference sequence). Written as DNA, the CDR3 is TGTGCCAGCAGCGTTACCTACGAGCAGTACTTC. Translation: CASSVTYEQYF. Full variable domain (missing parts from reference TRBV7-9 and TRBJ2-7): DTGVSQNPRHKITKRGQNVTFRCDPISEHNRLYWYRQTLGQGPEFLTYFQNEAQLEKSRLLSDRFSAERPKGSFSTLEIQRTEQGDSAMYLCASSVTYEQYFGPGTRLTVT.

This chain's CDR3 is CASSRAGAETQYF. The CDR3 DNA follows: TGTGCCAGTAGTAGAGCAGGGGCCGAGACCCAGTACTTC. The chain is built from TRBV19 and TRBJ2-5; possible D gene TRBD1, 6 bases. This CDR3 has 13 residues. Looked up from germline, CDR1 is LNHDA and CDR2 is SQIVND (reference sequence). V was shortened by 4 bases and J by 5 bases, with 11 bases between the two germline ends.

The count of this clone is one. The gene calls are TRBV30 and TRBJ2-7; the D gene is possibly TRBD1 (6 bases). Trimming pared 3 bases from V and 12 bases from J, leaving 15 bases between. Germline V gene lookup returns CDR1 GTSNPN and CDR2 SVGIG (reference sequence). The CDR3 contains 11 residues. CDR3 in amino acids: CAWSSPGDRYF. Here the CDR3 DNA reads TGTGCCTGGAGCTCCCCAGGGGATCGGTACTTC. Complete variable domain (other parts from reference TRBV30 and TRBJ2-7): SQTIHQWPATLVQPVGSPLSLECTVEGTSNPNLYWYRQAAGRGLQLLFYSVGIGQISSEVPQNLSASRPQDRQFILSSKKLLLSDSGFYLCAWSSPGDRYFGPGTRLTVT.